This passage covers 30 T cell receptor beta chains from one sample sequenced in a study of tumor and adjacent non-tumor tissue in lung cancer. Three rounds of nested PCR, following a modified ARM-PCR protocol, produced the TCRbeta library. TCRdb independently ran MiXCR on the multiplex PCR reads; one entry per CDR3 protein. The sample records approximately 75,000 distinct CDR3 sequences, 60% to 80% being singletons. No cell sorting was done before RNA was extracted from the tissue. Sequencing used lung tumor tissue. These receptors came from a woman aged 50 to 65 with non-small cell lung cancer.

There are a few counts of this clonotype. The chain has TRBV23-1 and TRBJ2-7, with D tentatively TRBD1 (6 bases). TRBV23-1 is given ORF status, its function remaining uncertain. V lost 0 bases, J lost 2 bases, and 8 bases lay in between. The CDR3 is 14 residues long. In nucleotides, the CDR3 is TGCGCCAGCAGTCAATCAGGACAGCCCTACGAGCAGTACTTC. Translation: CASSQSGQPYEQYF.

To note about this clonotype: Its ends do not fully match the called genes, so a read error is possible. The rearrangement uses TRBV7-9 and TRBJ1-6; 7 nucleotides match TRBD1. CDR3 length: 14 amino acids. Germline assignment: CDR1 SEHNR and CDR2 FQNEAQ (reference sequence). This chain's CDR3 is CASNLRQGFSPLHF. In DNA form, the CDR3 reads TGTGCCAGCAACTTACGACAGGGTTTCTCACCCCTCCATTTT.

About this clonotype itself: At one end the junction does not follow the germline gene, possibly because of a read error. The V call is TRBV7-8, the J call TRBJ2-1; possibly TRBD1 for D (6 bases). From germline, CDR1 is SGHVS and CDR2 FQNEAQ. The length of the CDR3 is 14 residues. For the CDR3, the DNA is TGTGCCAGCAGCTTATTTAGAGGGGACAATGAGCAGATCTTC. Protein product: CASSLFRGDNEQIF.

A single count supports this clonotype. A read error may account for a junction end that differs from germline. The J gene is TRBJ1-1, the V gene TRBV20-1; possible D gene TRBD1, 5 bases. The CDR3 is 15 amino acids. The germline gives CDR1 DFQATT, CDR2 SNEGSKA (reference sequence). CDR3 DNA sequence: TGCAGTGTTAGAGATTCGCGGGGACCGAACACTGAAGCTTTCTTT. Its translation: CSVRDSRGPNTEAFF.

On this clonotype itself: Here the CDR3 omits its conserved ending phenylalanine or tryptophan, so a read error is the likely source. This chain joins TRBV11-2 and TRBJ2-7, with TRBD1 as a possible D gene (5 bases). The V gene's germline CDR1 is SGHAT and CDR2 FQNNGV. This CDR3 region has 14 residues. As DNA, the CDR3 is TGTGCTAGCAGCCTGACGGACACTGCCTACAAGCAGTACATC. This gives the protein CASSLTDTAYKQYI.

CDR3 DNA sequence: TGTGCCAGCAGCTTGGAAACAGGAGTCGAGTACTACTTC. Translating gives CASSLETGVEYYF. The chain employs TRBV11-2 and TRBJ2-7; a possible D gene is TRBD1 (5 bases). The germline V gene has CDR1 SGHAT and CDR2 FQNNGV. This CDR3 contains 13 residues. V was shortened by 3 bases and J by 13 bases, with 19 bases between the two germline ends.

About this clonotype: The germline gene is not matched at one end of the junction; a read error may be the cause. The chain employs TRBV6-6 and TRBJ2-1, with 11 bases identical to TRBD2. This CDR3 spans 17 amino acids. Germline CDR1 reads MNHNY; CDR2 reads SVGAGI (reference sequence). CDR3: CASSHSLELAGDGEQFF. The CDR3, as DNA: TGTGCCAGCAGTCACTCGCTTGAACTAGCGGGAGATGGCGAGCAGTTCTTC.

V is TRBV10-1 and J is TRBJ2-7; unclear D gene. Trimming cost V 7 bases and J 3 bases, with 13 bases left between them. The CDR3 is 13 residues long. Germline CDR1 reads WNHNN; CDR2 reads SYGVQD (reference sequence). In DNA form, the CDR3 reads TGCGCCAGCACTAAGTCTGGTCTCTACGAGCAGTACTTC. Amino acid sequence: CASTKSGLYEQYF.

Details on this clonotype: One end of the junction is discordant with germline, which a read error may explain. The chain has TRBV4-1 and TRBJ1-2, with 10 bases lining up with TRBD1. The CDR3 loop spans 16 amino acids. Germline V gene lookup returns CDR1 MGHRA and CDR2 YSYEKL. The DNA of the CDR3 is TGCGCCAGCAACCAAGATAGGGACAGGGGAAGGATTGGTTACACCTTC. Translated, it gives CASNQDRDRGRIGYTF.

A note on this clonotype: At one boundary the junction diverges from the germline segment, which might be a read error. The chain joins TRBV5-4 to TRBJ2-3; 10 nucleotides agree with TRBD1. This CDR3 comprises 15 residues. Looked up from germline, CDR1 is SGHNT and CDR2 is YYREEE (reference sequence). CDR3 loop: CASSSRTGGEDTQYF. In nucleotides, the CDR3 is TGTGCCAGCAGCTCCAGGACAGGGGGTGAAGATACGCAATATTTT. Filled out from reference TRBV5-4 and TRBJ2-3, the complete variable domain reads ETGVTQSPTHLIKTRGQQVTLRCSSQSGHNTVSWYQQALGQGPQFIFQYYREEENGRGNFPPRFSGLQFPNYSSELNVNALELDDSALYLCASSSRTGGEDTQYFGPGTRLTVL.

This clonotype was recorded many times. The rearrangement joins TRBV7-9 to TRBJ2-7; D uncertain. The ends were cut back, 1 base at V and 3 bases at J, with 10 bases in the middle. The germline V gene encodes CDR1 SEHNR and CDR2 FQNEAQ (reference sequence). This CDR3 comprises 14 residues. This chain's CDR3 is CASSLVPNDYEQYF. The CDR3, as DNA: TGTGCCAGCAGCTTAGTACCTAATGACTACGAGCAGTACTTC. The variable domain in full, with the rest retrieved from reference TRBV7-9 and TRBJ2-7, is DTGVSQNPRHKITKRGQNVTFRCDPISEHNRLYWYRQTLGQGPEFLTYFQNEAQLEKSRLLSDRFSAERPKGSFSTLEIQRTEQGDSAMYLCASSLVPNDYEQYFGPGTRLTVT.

To note about this clonotype: One junction end does not reproduce the germline sequence, and a read error may be involved. This chain uses TRBV11-2 with TRBJ1-1; D ambiguous. CDR3 size: 17 residues. The germline CDR1 and CDR2 sequences are SGHAT and FQNNGV. CDR3 loop: CAGGLGGPKGMNTEAFF. As DNA, the CDR3 is TGTGCCGGCGGCTTAGGCGGGCCCAAAGGTATGAATACTGAAGCTTTCTTT. Together with reference TRBV11-2 and TRBJ1-1, the CDR3 gives the full variable domain: EAGVAQSPRYKIIEKRQSVAFWCNPISGHATLYWYQQILGQGPKLLIQFQNNGVVDDSQLPKDRFSAERLKGVDSTLKIQPAKLEDSAVYLCAGGLGGPKGMNTEAFFGQGTRLTVV.

A remark on this clonotype: Because it lacks the conserved phenylalanine or tryptophan at the end, this CDR3 is likely a read error. V gene TRBV12-3 or TRBV12-4 combines with J gene TRBJ2-5; D gene uncertain. The CDR3 covers 11 residues. The V gene lost 7 bases and the J gene lost 5 bases, with 8 bases spanning the gap. The CDR3 nucleotides are TGTGCCAGCAATTCGTGGGAGACCCAGTACTTA. It encodes CASNSWETQYL.

Note on this clonotype: The junction does not match germline at one end; this may be a read error. The CDR3 here is CSLEGPSRTGELFF. In DNA form, the CDR3 reads TGCAGCCTTGAAGGACCGTCCAGAACGGGGGAGCTATTTTTT. The V and J genes are TRBV29-1 and TRBJ2-2; D possibly corresponds to TRBD2 (6 bases). The germline V gene encodes CDR1 SQVTM and CDR2 ANQGSEA. The CDR3 consists of 14 residues.

Concerning this clonotype: A read error may produce the germline difference seen at one junction end. This chain joins TRBV7-9 and TRBJ2-5, with 9 nucleotides matching TRBD1. The germline V gene has CDR1 SEHNR and CDR2 FQNEAQ (reference sequence). The CDR3 has 16 residues. In DNA form, the CDR3 reads TGTGCCAACAGCCCTTCTCCGTGGACAGGGGAAGAGACCCAGTACTTC. It is translated as CANSPSPWTGEETQYF.

A remark on this clonotype: Relative to the germline gene, one junction end is altered; a read error may explain this. This chain links TRBV7-8 with TRBJ2-3; D is unresolved. Germline V CDR1 and CDR2: SGHVS, FQNEAQ. The CDR3 totals 15 residues. In nucleotides, the CDR3 is TGTGCCAGCAGCTCAACCTTGACCCACACTGATACACAGTGTTTT. It translates to CASSSTLTHTDTQCF.

Comment on this clonotype: One end of the junction varies from germline; a read error may be responsible. V and J are TRBV28 and TRBJ2-7; possibly TRBD2 for D (5 bases). This CDR3 comprises 13 residues. Germline CDR1 reads MDHEN; CDR2 reads SYDVKM. CDR3 sequence reads: CASRSTGFFEQCF. CDR3 sequence (DNA): TGTGCCAGCAGGTCCACGGGGTTTTTCGAGCAGTGCTTC.

This clonotype was counted only a few times. This may come from a read error, since a much larger clone is one base off. V and J are TRBV11-1 and TRBJ2-1; 7 positions agree with TRBD1. V was pared by 9 bases and J by 6 bases, with 11 bases of the junction left unmatched. The CDR3 contains 14 residues. The germline CDR1 and CDR2 sequences are SGHAT and FQDESV (reference sequence). In DNA form, the CDR3 reads TGTGCCAGGAGCCACAGGGGTCGGATCAATGAGCAGTTCTTC. This encodes CARSHRGRINEQFF. The full variable domain, in which reference TRBV11-1 and TRBJ2-1 provide the parts outside the CDR3, is EAEVAQSPRYKITEKSQAVAFWCDPISGHATLYWYRQILGQGPELLVQFQDESVVDDSQLPKDRFSAERLKGVDSTLKIQPAELGDSAMYLCARSHRGRINEQFFGPGTRLTVL.

This clonotype has ten or more counts. CDR3 sequence reads: CAWSYRGQETQYF. The CDR3, as DNA: TGTGCCTGGAGCTACCGAGGCCAAGAGACCCAGTACTTC. The chain employs TRBV30 and TRBJ2-5; no reliable D call. Trimming cost V 3 bases and J 1 base, with 9 bases left between them. The CDR3 loop spans 13 amino acids. Per germline, CDR1 GTSNPN and CDR2 SVGIG (reference sequence).

On this clonotype: One end of the junction fails to match germline, which may point to a read error. The rearrangement joins TRBV6-5 to TRBJ2-7; a possible D gene is TRBD1 (5 bases). Germline lookup yields CDR1 MNHEY and CDR2 SVGAGI. This CDR3 comprises 14 residues. The CDR3 reads CAISLYDSSYEQYF. CDR3 in DNA: TGTGCCATCAGTCTATACGACAGCTCCTACGAGCAGTACTTC.

Concerning this clonotype itself: An end of the junction does not agree with germline; a read error may underlie this. The chain uses TRBV29-1 and TRBJ2-3; 13 nucleotides match TRBD2. CDR3 length: 16 amino acids. Germline V gives CDR1 SQVTM, CDR2 ANQGSEA. The CDR3 reads CSIRGGLAGSADTQYF. CDR3 DNA: TGCAGCATCCGAGGGGGACTAGCGGGATCAGCAGATACGCAATATTTT.

In the case of this clonotype: Likely a read error: the CDR3 ends without its conserved phenylalanine or tryptophan. The chain carries TRBV4-1 and TRBJ2-1; D gene unclear. With 1 base removed from V and 12 bases from J, the gap between germline ends came to 22 bases. CDR3 length equals 16 residues. Germline assignment: CDR1 MGHRA and CDR2 YSYEKL. The CDR3 reads CASSQVDILSYNMQFL. The CDR3 nucleotides are TGCGCCAGCAGCCAAGTAGACATACTCTCCTACAATATGCAGTTCCTC.

This clonotype was found once. A read error may account for a junction end that differs from germline. CDR3 bases: TGCAGCGTTCAGCTCCTCGAGGACAGGGGACGGGAAAAACTAGTTTTT. Amino acids: CSVQLLEDRGREKLVF. The rearrangement links TRBV29-1 to TRBJ1-4; 9 bases fit TRBD1. This CDR3 comprises 16 residues. Germline V gene lookup returns CDR1 SQVTM and CDR2 ANQGSEA.

The chain joins TRBV12-3 or TRBV12-4 to TRBJ2-1; no definite D call. Trimming removed 1 base from V and 8 bases from J, with 27 bases in between. CDR3 length equals 19 residues. CDR3 coding DNA: TGTGCCAGCAGTTTAGGCTCACTGGTACAACGAATTAGGTCGGATGAGCAGTTCTTC. This translates into CASSLGSLVQRIRSDEQFF.

A word on this clonotype: Just one base apart from a much larger clone, this may be a read error. The rearrangement uses TRBV28 and TRBJ1-6; the D is unclear. The CDR3 totals 11 residues. Germline values: CDR1 MDHEN, CDR2 SYDVKM. The CDR3 DNA is TGTGCCAGCAGTTTTCGTTCACCCCTCAACTTT. Protein product: CASSFRSPLNF.

As regards this clonotype: The CDR3 carries no conserved terminal phenylalanine or tryptophan, so it likely arises from a read error. The chain employs TRBV11-2 and TRBJ2-7; 9 nucleotides agree with TRBD1. Germline V gene lookup returns CDR1 SGHAT and CDR2 FQNNGV. CDR3 length equals 15 residues. In DNA form, the CDR3 reads TGTGCCATCAGCACCGGGACAGGGCGCACCGATGAGCAGTACATC. It translates to CAISTGTGRTDEQYI.

This chain links TRBV6-5 with TRBJ2-7; D may be TRBD1 (5 bases). The CDR3 has 15 residues. Germline lookup yields CDR1 MNHEY and CDR2 SVGAGI. V lost 5 bases to trimming and J lost 5 bases, with 19 bases between them. For the CDR3, the DNA is TGTGCCAGCAGTAAGCCCTGGACACCACCCCACGAGCAGTACTTC. It is translated as CASSKPWTPPHEQYF.

As for this clonotype: This may be a read error, as it is one base from a much larger clone. The chain carries TRBV20-1 and TRBJ2-7; 12 bases line up with TRBD2. J lost 3 bases, V lost 6 bases, and 9 bases had no gene match. CDR1 is DFQATT, CDR2 SNEGSKA, per germline (reference sequence). The CDR3 sequence is 15 residues long. This CDR3 is CSAHQTSGRVYEQYF. In DNA form, the CDR3 reads TGCAGTGCCCATCAGACTAGCGGGAGAGTCTACGAGCAGTACTTC.

The CDR3 loop is CASSYSNSRFGNQPQHF. CDR3 DNA: TGTGCCAGCAGTTACTCAAACTCTAGGTTCGGCAATCAGCCCCAGCATTTT. V usage is TRBV6-5 and J usage is TRBJ1-5; D unresolved. The V gene's germline CDR1 is MNHEY and CDR2 SVGAGI. Trimming took off 0 bases at V and 2 bases at J, with 14 bases between the two ends. The CDR3 runs 17 residues.

With regard to this clonotype: A read error is possible here, since a much larger clone lies one base away. The gene calls are TRBV6-5 and TRBJ2-3; 7 bases match TRBD2. The trim removed 6 bases at V and 6 bases at J, leaving 12 bases unmatched. Germline CDR1 reads MNHEY; CDR2 reads SVGAGI. CDR3 size: 15 residues. CDR3 sequence reads: CASSLEGGRGDTQYF. In DNA, the CDR3 is TGTGCCAGCAGCCTCGAGGGCGGGAGAGGGGATACGCAGTATTTT.